This T cell receptor beta chain was recorded in a study of T cells in women clearing cervical HPV infection. The CDR3 is 13 residues long. Germline lookup yields CDR1 WNHNN and CDR2 SYGVQD (reference sequence). A note on this clone: The sequence runs out 3 residues before the end of the CDR3; the remainder is reconstructed from the germline J gene.

Only in-frame clones appear in the TCRdb table, and some are missing; sequencing was by immunoSEQ multiplex PCR. This sample's table reports approximately 33,000 clones. Input material: blood buffy coat. This rearrangement joins TRBV10-1 to TRBJ1-4; the D gene is possibly TRBD1 (6 bases). The receptor was isolated from a woman aged 18 to 75 with a cervical HPV16 infection that either progressed to CIN3+ or cleared (not recorded which). CDR3 residues: CASDRYYNSPLFF. The DNA read from the CDR3 is TGCGCCAGCGACAGGTATTATAATTCACCA.